The rows below give T cell receptor beta chains drawn from one sample of a study of T-cell memory formation after mild COVID-19. TCRdb reprocessed the 5' RACE reads via MiXCR and lists one record per CDR3 protein. This repertoire shows roughly 350,000 distinct CDR3 sequences, around 27% found once; its top ten account for roughly 13%. Input material: PBMCs or a T cell subset sorted from them (not recorded which). The source is an adult woman who had mild COVID-19 (a few samples of this study predate the infection). Cell type and time point are not known. CDR3s include the opening cysteine and the closing phenylalanine or tryptophan. A D gene is named only where the DNA matches it firmly. The size entry is marked missing in some rows and otherwise reads once, few, many or a size class.

abundance | j_gene | v_gene | d_gene | CDR3nt | CDR3aa
few | TRBJ1-5 | TRBV5-1 | NA | TGCGCCAGCAGCTTGGACCCAGGCTTAAGGCAGCCCCAGCATTTT | CASSLDPGLRQPQHF
NA | TRBJ2-1 | TRBV24-1 | NA | TGTGCCACCAGTGATTCCTTCGTGGGGACCTACAATGAGCAGTTCTTC | CATSDSFVGTYNEQFF
NA | TRBJ2-1 | TRBV7-9 | NA | TGTGCCAGCAGCTCGAGCACTGGACGGTACAATGAGCAGTTCTTC | CASSSSTGRYNEQFF
few | TRBJ2-7 | TRBV5-1 | NA | TGCGCCAGCAGCTTGGCGGACGGAGCCTTCTACGAGCAGTACTTC | CASSLADGAFYEQYF
NA | TRBJ2-1 | TRBV2 | NA | TGTGCCAGCGGATTGGGGAATTTGGTCAATGAGCAGTTCTTC | CASGLGNLVNEQFF
few | TRBJ2-7 | TRBV18 | NA | TGTGCCAGCTCACCGGTACAGGGCGAACAGTACGAGCAGTACTTC | CASSPVQGEQYEQYF
few | TRBJ2-4 | TRBV5-1 | NA | TGCGCCAGCAGCTTGGTGGGGGGACTGGCCAAAAACATTCAGTACTTC | CASSLVGGLAKNIQYF
NA | TRBJ1-2 | TRBV5-1 | TRBD1 | TGCGCCAGCAGCTTGCTTGACAGGGATGGCTACACCTTC | CASSLLDRDGYTF
few | TRBJ2-7 | TRBV5-1 | TRBD1 | TGCGCCAGCAGCTGGACAGGGGTAAGCGACGAGCAGTACTTC | CASSWTGVSDEQYF
NA | TRBJ1-6 | TRBV15 | NA | TGTGCCACCAGCAGAGGACAGGAGAATTCACCCCTCCACTTT | CATSRGQENSPLHF
few | TRBJ2-7 | TRBV30 | NA | TGTGCCTGGAGTGTTAGTGGAGGTCACGAGCAGTACTTC | CAWSVSGGHEQYF
few | TRBJ2-1 | TRBV9 | TRBD2 | TGTGCCAGCAGCGCACGTCCGGGGAGCGGGAGGCCGTCTGGGCAGTTCTTC | CASSARPGSGRPSGQFF
few | TRBJ1-2 | TRBV6-1 | NA | TGTGCCAGCAGTGACCCTGGGGGAGGCTACACCTTC | CASSDPGGGYTF
NA | TRBJ1-2 | TRBV15 | NA | TGTGCCACCAGCCCCCCCCGGGCAATAGGCTACACCTTC | CATSPPRAIGYTF
NA | TRBJ2-1 | TRBV15 | TRBD2 | TGTGCCACCAGCAGAGATCTGCGCGGGAGTCCCTACAATGAGCAGTTCTTC | CATSRDLRGSPYNEQFF
few | TRBJ2-1 | TRBV29-1 | TRBD1 | TGCAGCGTTGTAATCCTCGGACAGGGCAACAATGAGCAGTTCTTC | CSVVILGQGNNEQFF
few | TRBJ1-4 | TRBV11-1 | NA | TGTGCCAGCGGCGAGGGACTGAATAATGAAAAACTGTTTTTT | CASGEGLNNEKLFF
NA | TRBJ2-1 | TRBV6-5 | TRBD2 | TGTGCCAGCAATACGGGAGGAGGAGCAAATGAGCAGTTCTTC | CASNTGGGANEQFF
NA | TRBJ2-1 | TRBV20-1 | NA | TGCAGTGCTAGCTCCCTAGCTGGAGCTCCGGGGAATGAGCAGTTCTTC | CSASSLAGAPGNEQFF
NA | TRBJ2-2 | TRBV3-1 | NA | TGTGCCAGCAGACATCACACCGGGGAGCTGTTTTTT | CASRHHTGELFF
NA | TRBJ2-5 | TRBV11-2 | TRBD2 | TGTGCCAGCAGCTTAGGGGTAGGCCTAGCGGGAACTAAAGAAGTAGAGACCCAGTACTTC | CASSLGVGLAGTKEVETQYF
few | TRBJ1-1 | TRBV11-2 | NA | TGTGCCAGCAGCTTAACTCAGGACATGAACACTGAAGCTTTCTTT | CASSLTQDMNTEAFF
NA | TRBJ1-4 | TRBV5-1 | TRBD1 | TGCGCCAGCAGCTCCGGGACAGGTGATGAAAAACTGTTTTTT | CASSSGTGDEKLFF
NA | TRBJ2-1 | TRBV7-9 | NA | TGTGCCAGCAGCCCGATGACTAGTAGGGGCAATGAGCAGTTCTTC | CASSPMTSRGNEQFF
few | TRBJ1-2 | TRBV6-5 | TRBD1 | TGTGCCAGCAGACGGGACAGGGTCTATGGCTACACCTTC | CASRRDRVYGYTF
NA | TRBJ1-2 | TRBV12-3/TRBV12-4 | TRBD1 | TGTGCCAGCAGCAAACAGGGGAAGAATGGCTACACCTTC | CASSKQGKNGYTF
NA | TRBJ2-2 | TRBV7-3 | NA | TGTGCCAGCAGCTTCACATCCACCGGGGAGCTGTTTTTT | CASSFTSTGELFF
NA | TRBJ1-2 | TRBV4-3 | TRBD1 | TGCGCCAGCAGCCAAATCATAACAGGGGGCTCTGGCTACACCTTC | CASSQIITGGSGYTF
NA | TRBJ2-1 | TRBV2 | NA | TGTGCCAGCAGCTCAAAGGAGCGCCCCTACAATGAGCAGTTCTTC | CASSSKERPYNEQFF
NA | TRBJ2-3 | TRBV7-9 | NA | TGTGCCAGCAGCCAACTAGGAATCTTAGGCACAGATACGCAGTATTTT | CASSQLGILGTDTQYF
NA | TRBJ2-1 | TRBV7-9 | TRBD2 | TGTGCCAGCAGCGTACTAGCGGGAGGGATGAATGAGCAGTTCTTC | CASSVLAGGMNEQFF